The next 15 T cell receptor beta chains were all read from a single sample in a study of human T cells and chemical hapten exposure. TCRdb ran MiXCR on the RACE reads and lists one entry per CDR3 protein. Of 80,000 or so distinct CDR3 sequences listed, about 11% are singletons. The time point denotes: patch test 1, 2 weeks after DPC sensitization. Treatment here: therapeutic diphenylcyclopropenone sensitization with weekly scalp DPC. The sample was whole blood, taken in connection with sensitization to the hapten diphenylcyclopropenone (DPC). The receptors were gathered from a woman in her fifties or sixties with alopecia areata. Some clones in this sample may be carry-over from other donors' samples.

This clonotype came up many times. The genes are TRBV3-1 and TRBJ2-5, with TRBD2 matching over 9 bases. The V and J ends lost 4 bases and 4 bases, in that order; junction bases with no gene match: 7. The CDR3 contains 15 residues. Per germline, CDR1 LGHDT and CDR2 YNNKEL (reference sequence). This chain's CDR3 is CASSRSGGPSETQYF. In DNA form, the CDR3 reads TGTGCCAGCAGCCGTAGCGGGGGCCCCTCAGAGACCCAGTACTTC.

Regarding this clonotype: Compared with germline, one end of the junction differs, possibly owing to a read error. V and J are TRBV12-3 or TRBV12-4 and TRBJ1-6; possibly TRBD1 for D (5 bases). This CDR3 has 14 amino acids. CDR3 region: CASSLLQGNSSLHF. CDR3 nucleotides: TGTGCCAGCAGCCTCCTGCAGGGCAATTCATCCCTCCACTTT.

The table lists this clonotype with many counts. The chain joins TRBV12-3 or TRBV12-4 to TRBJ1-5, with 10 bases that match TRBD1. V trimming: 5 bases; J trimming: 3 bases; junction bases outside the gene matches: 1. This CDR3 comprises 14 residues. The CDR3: CASSRQGANQPQHF. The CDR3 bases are TGTGCCAGCAGTCGACAGGGGGCCAATCAGCCCCAGCATTTT.

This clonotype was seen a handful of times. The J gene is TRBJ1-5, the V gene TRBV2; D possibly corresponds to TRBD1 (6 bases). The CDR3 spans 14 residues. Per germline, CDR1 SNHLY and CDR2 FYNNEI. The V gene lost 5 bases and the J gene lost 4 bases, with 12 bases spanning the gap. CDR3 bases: TGTGCCAGCAGTACCGGGACACTTAATCAGCCCCAGCATTTT. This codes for CASSTGTLNQPQHF.

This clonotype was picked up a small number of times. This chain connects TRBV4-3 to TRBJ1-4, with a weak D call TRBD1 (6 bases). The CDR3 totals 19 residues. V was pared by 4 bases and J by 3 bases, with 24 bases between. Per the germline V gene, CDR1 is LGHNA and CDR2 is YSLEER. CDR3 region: CASSPTRLGQGFSNEKLFF. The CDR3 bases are TGCGCCAGCAGCCCCACTCGGTTGGGGCAGGGGTTCTCTAATGAAAAACTGTTTTTT.

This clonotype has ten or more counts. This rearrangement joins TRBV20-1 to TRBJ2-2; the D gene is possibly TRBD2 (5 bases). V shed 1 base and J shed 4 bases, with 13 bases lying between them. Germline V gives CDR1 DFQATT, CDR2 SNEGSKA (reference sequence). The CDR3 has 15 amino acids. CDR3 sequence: CSARARLASTGELFF. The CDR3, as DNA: TGCAGTGCTAGAGCCCGGTTAGCGAGCACCGGGGAGCTGTTTTTT.

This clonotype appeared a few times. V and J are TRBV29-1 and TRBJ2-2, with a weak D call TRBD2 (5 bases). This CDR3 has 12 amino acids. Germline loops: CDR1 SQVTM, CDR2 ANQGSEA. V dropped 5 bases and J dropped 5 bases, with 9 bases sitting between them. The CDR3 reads CSVYGETGELFF. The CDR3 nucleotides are TGCAGCGTTTACGGGGAGACCGGGGAGCTGTTTTTT.

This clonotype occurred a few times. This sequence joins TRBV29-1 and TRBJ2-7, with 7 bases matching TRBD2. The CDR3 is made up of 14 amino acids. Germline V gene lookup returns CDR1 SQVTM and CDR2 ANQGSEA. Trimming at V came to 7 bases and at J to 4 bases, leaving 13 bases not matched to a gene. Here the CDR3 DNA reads TGCAGCGCCGCTAAAGGGACTATGAGTTACGAGCAGTACTTC. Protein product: CSAAKGTMSYEQYF.

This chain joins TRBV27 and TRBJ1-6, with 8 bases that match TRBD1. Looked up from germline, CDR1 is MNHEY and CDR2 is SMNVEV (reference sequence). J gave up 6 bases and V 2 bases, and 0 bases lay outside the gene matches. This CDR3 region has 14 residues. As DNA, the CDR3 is TGTGCCAGCAGTTTAGGACAGGGTAATTCACCCCTCCACTTT. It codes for CASSLGQGNSPLHF.

CDR3 sequence: CASSPSLGGSHEQYF. The CDR3 DNA sequence: TGTGCCAGCTCACCATCGCTCGGAGGGAGCCACGAGCAGTACTTC. The J gene is TRBJ2-7, the V gene TRBV18, with D possibly TRBD2 on 6 matching bases. V gave up 2 bases and J gave up 5 bases, with 16 bases separating them. The CDR3 covers 15 residues. Germline V lookup: CDR1 KGHSH, CDR2 LQKENI.

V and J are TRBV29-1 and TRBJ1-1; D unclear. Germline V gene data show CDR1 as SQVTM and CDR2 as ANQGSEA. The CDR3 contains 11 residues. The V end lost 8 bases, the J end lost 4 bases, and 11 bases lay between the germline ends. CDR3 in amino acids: CSPMEVTEAFF. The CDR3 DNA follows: TGCAGCCCGATGGAGGTCACTGAAGCTTTCTTT.

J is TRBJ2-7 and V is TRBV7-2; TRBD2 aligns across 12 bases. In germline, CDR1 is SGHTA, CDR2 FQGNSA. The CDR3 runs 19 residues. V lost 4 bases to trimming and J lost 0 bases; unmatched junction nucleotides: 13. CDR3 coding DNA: TGTGCCAGCAGCTGCCCCTGGCTAGCGGGGGGGCCCCCCTCCTACGAGCAGTACTTC. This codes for CASSCPWLAGGPPSYEQYF.

CDR3: CASSLISYQETQYF. CDR3 sequence (DNA): TGTGCCAGCAGTTTAATCTCGTACCAAGAGACCCAGTACTTC. The chain joins TRBV12-3 or TRBV12-4 to TRBJ2-5, with unresolved D. V gave up 2 bases and J gave up 0 bases, with 7 bases separating them. This CDR3 is 14 amino acids long.

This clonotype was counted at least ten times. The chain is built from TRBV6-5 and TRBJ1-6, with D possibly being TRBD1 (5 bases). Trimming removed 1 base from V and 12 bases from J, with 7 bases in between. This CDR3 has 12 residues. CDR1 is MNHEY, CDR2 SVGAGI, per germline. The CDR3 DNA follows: TGTGCCAGCAGTTACTGGGGGGGACCCCTCCACTTT. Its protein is CASSYWGGPLHF.

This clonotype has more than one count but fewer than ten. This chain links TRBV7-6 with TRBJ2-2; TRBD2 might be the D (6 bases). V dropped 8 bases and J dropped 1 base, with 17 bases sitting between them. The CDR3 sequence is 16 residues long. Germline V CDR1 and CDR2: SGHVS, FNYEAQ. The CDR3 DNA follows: TGTGCCAGCCGTCGAACGGGACTCCAGAACACCGGGGAGCTGTTTTTT. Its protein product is CASRRTGLQNTGELFF.